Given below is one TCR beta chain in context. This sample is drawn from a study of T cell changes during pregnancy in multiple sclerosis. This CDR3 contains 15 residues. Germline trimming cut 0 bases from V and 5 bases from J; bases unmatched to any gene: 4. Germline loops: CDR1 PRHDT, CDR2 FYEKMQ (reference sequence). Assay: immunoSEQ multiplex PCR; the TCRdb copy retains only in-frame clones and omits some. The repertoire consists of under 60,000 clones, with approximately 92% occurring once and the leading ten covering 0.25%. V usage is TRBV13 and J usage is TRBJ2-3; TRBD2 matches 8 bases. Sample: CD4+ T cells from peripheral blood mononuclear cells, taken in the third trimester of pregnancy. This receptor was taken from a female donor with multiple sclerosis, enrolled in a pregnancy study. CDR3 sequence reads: CASSLGSGRQDTQYF. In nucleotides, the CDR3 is TGTGCCAGCAGCTTAGGGAGCGGGAGACAAGATACGCAGTATTTT.